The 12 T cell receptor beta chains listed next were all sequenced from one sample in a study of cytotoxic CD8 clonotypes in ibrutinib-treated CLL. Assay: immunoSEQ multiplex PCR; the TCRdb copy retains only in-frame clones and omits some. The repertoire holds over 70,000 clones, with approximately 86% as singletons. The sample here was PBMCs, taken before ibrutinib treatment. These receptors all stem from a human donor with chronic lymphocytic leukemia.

The chain's CDR3 is CASRRPDRENTEAFF. The DNA of the CDR3 is TGTGCCAGCAGACGCCCGGACAGAGAAAACACTGAAGCTTTCTTT. V and J are TRBV7-9 and TRBJ1-1, with D maybe TRBD1 (6 bases). Germline assignment: CDR1 SEHNR and CDR2 FQNEAQ (reference sequence). Trimming took 6 bases from V and 2 from J, leaving 16 bases between them. CDR3 length: 15 residues. The full variable domain, its missing parts supplied by reference TRBV7-9 and TRBJ1-1, is DTGVSQNPRHKITKRGQNVTFRCDPISEHNRLYWYRQTLGQGPEFLTYFQNEAQLEKSRLLSDRFSAERPKGSFSTLEIQRTEQGDSAMYLCASRRPDRENTEAFFGQGTRLTVV.

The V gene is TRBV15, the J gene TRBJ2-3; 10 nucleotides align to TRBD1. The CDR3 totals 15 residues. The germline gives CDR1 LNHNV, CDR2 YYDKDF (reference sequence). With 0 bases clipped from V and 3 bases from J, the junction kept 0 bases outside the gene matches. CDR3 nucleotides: TGTGCCACCAGCAGAGAGGGACAGGGGACAGATACGCAGTATTTT. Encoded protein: CATSREGQGTDTQYF.

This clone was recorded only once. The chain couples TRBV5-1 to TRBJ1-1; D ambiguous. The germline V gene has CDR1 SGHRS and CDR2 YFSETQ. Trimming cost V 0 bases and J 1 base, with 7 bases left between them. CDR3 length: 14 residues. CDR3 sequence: CASSLEGRNTEAFF. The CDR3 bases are TGCGCCAGCAGCTTGGAGGGAAGGAACACTGAAGCTTTCTTT.

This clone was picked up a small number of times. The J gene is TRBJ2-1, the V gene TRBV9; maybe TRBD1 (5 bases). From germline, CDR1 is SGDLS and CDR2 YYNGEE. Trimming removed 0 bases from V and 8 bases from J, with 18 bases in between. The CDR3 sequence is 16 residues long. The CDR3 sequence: CASSVARTRDTHEQFF. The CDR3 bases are TGTGCCAGCAGCGTAGCCAGGACAAGAGATACTCATGAGCAGTTCTTC.

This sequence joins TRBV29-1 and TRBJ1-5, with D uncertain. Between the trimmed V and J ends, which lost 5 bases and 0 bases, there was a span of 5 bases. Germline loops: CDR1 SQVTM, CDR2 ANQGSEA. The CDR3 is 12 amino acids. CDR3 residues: CSVRASNQPQHF. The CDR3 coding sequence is TGCAGCGTTCGGGCTAGCAATCAGCCCCAGCATTTT.

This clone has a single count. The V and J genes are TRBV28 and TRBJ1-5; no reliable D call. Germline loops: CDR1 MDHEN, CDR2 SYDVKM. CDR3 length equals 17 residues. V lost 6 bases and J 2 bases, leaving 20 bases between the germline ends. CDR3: CASRPPEGRLGNQPQHF. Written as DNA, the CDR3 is TGTGCCAGCAGGCCACCCGAGGGCAGGCTGGGCAATCAGCCCCAGCATTTT.

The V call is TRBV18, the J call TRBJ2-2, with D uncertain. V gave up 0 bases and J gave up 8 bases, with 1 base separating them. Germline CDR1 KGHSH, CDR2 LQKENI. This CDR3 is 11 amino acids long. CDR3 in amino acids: CASSPPGELFF. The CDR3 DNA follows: TGTGCCAGCTCACCACCGGGGGAGCTGTTTTTT. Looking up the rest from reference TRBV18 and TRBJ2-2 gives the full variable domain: NAGVMQNPRHLVRRRGQEARLRCSPMKGHSHVYWYRQLPEEGLKFMVYLQKENIIDESGMPKERFSAEFPKEGPSILRIQQVVRGDSAAYFCASSPPGELFFGEGSRLTVL.

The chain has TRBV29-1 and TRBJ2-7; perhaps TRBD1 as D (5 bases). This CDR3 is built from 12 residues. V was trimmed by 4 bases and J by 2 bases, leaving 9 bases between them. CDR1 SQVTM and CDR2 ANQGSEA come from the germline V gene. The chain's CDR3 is CSVGRAAYEQYF. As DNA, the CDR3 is TGCAGCGTTGGCAGGGCGGCCTACGAGCAGTACTTC.

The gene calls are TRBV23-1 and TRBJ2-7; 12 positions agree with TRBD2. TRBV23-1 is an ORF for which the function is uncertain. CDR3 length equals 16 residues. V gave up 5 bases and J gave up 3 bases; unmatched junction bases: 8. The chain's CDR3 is CASSWIGLAGCYEQYF. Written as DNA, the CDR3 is TGCGCCAGCAGTTGGATAGGACTAGCGGGATGCTACGAGCAGTACTTC.

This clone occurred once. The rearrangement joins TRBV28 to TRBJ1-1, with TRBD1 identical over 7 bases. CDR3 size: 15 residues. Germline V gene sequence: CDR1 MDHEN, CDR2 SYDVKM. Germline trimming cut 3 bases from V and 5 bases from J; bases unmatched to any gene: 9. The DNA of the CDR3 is TGTGCCAGCAGTTTTGTTCTGACAGGGAGGACTGAAGCTTTCTTT. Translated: CASSFVLTGRTEAFF.

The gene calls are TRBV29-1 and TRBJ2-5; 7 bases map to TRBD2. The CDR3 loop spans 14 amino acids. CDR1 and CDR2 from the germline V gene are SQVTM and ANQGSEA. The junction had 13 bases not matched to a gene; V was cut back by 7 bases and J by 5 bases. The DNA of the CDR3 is TGCAGCGCCAAAAACCGTGGGGGAGGGGAGACCCAGTACTTC. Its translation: CSAKNRGGGETQYF. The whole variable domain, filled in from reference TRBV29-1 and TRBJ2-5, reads SAVISQKPSRDICQRGTSLTIQCQVDSQVTMMFWYRQQPGQSLTLIATANQGSEATYESGFVIDKFPISRPNLTFSTLTVSNMSPEDSSIYLCSAKNRGGGETQYFGPGTRLLVL.

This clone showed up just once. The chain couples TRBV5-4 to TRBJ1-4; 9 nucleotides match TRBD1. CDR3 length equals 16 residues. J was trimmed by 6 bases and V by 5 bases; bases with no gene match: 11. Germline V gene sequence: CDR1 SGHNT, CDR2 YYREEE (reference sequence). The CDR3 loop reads CASSKEPGQGYEKLFF. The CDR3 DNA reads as TGTGCCAGCAGTAAGGAGCCGGGACAGGGCTATGAAAAACTGTTTTTT.